Below, 15 T cell receptor beta chains from the same sample are listed, as sequenced in a study of blood T cells in healthy people across ages. A sample-barcoded 5' primer and a J-beta primer mix were used in a second PCR of about 7 to 12 cycles. TCRdb re-called the 5' RACE reads through MiXCR, storing one row per CDR3 protein. The sample comprises 910,000 or so distinct CDR3 sequences, approximately 50% of which are singletons, and around a fifth rests with the top ten. Sequenced sample: blood. The source is a woman aged 55-75 years in good health.

This sequence joins TRBV7-9 and TRBJ2-7; possibly TRBD2 for D (5 bases). With 4 bases removed from V and 1 base from J, the gap between germline ends came to 14 bases. The CDR3 is made up of 15 amino acids. Looked up from germline, CDR1 is SEHNR and CDR2 is FQNEAQ (reference sequence). The CDR3 protein is CASSSWYGNSYEQYF. The CDR3 nucleotides are TGTGCCAGCAGCTCCTGGTACGGGAATTCCTACGAGCAGTACTTC.

V is TRBV6-4 and J is TRBJ2-6; D uncertain. Germline values: CDR1 MRHNA, CDR2 SNTAGT. V lost 6 bases and J lost 0, with 18 bases in between. This CDR3 comprises 18 residues. The CDR3 spells CASSPTNSLPSGANVLTF. In nucleotides, the CDR3 is TGTGCCAGCAGCCCAACAAACAGTCTTCCCTCTGGGGCCAACGTCCTGACTTTC.

The chain combines TRBV3-1 with TRBJ1-2; D is perhaps TRBD1 (6 bases). Germline values: CDR1 LGHDT, CDR2 YNNKEL (reference sequence). The CDR3 length is 12 residues. Trimming shortened V by 4 bases and J by 6 bases, and 9 bases separated the two germline ends. Here the CDR3 reads CASSRTANGYTF. Here the CDR3 DNA reads TGTGCCAGCAGCCGGACAGCAAATGGCTACACCTTC.

The chain couples TRBV12-3 or TRBV12-4 to TRBJ2-1; TRBD2 matches 14 bases. CDR3 length equals 16 residues. Trimming at V came to 4 bases and at J to 9 bases, leaving 8 bases not matched to a gene. The CDR3 bases are TGTGCCAGCAGTTCCACGGGACTAGCGGGAGTGGGTGAGCAGTTCTTC. As protein: CASSSTGLAGVGEQFF.

This chain joins TRBV12-3 or TRBV12-4 and TRBJ2-7; TRBD1 is a possible D gene (6 bases). The length of the CDR3 is 15 residues. V gave up 1 base and J gave up 7 bases, with 17 bases separating them. CDR3 nucleotide sequence: TGTGCCAGCAGTTTAGATGGGGGACATCTGAATGAGCAGTACTTC. It yields the protein CASSLDGGHLNEQYF.

This clonotype appeared once. This sequence joins TRBV18 and TRBJ1-5; D is possibly TRBD1 (6 bases). The CDR3 extends over 17 amino acids. Germline V gene sequence: CDR1 KGHSH, CDR2 LQKENI. V was shortened by 2 bases and J by 4 bases, with 18 bases between the two germline ends. CDR3 coding DNA: TGTGCCAGCTCACCAGGGACACCCTTAAACCGGAATCAGCCCCAGCATTTT. Translation gives CASSPGTPLNRNQPQHF.

The chain couples TRBV27 to TRBJ2-5; D not resolved. Germline CDR1 is MNHEY and CDR2 is SMNVEV (reference sequence). The CDR3 extends over 13 amino acids. Trimming removed 2 bases at V and 6 bases at J, with 10 bases between. In DNA, the CDR3 is TGTGCCAGCAGTTTAAAGAGTTTACAGACCCAGTACTTC. This encodes CASSLKSLQTQYF.

The CDR3 loop is CSVEDLGQGALPDHGYTF. The CDR3 nucleotides read TGCAGCGTTGAAGATCTCGGTCAGGGGGCGTTGCCGGATCATGGCTACACCTTC. V and J are TRBV29-1 and TRBJ1-2; TRBD1 aligns across 8 bases. Losses at the gene ends were 0 bases for V and 6 bases for J; bases not matched to a gene: 18. The CDR3 length is 18 residues. The germline gives CDR1 SQVTM, CDR2 ANQGSEA.

This clonotype was observed a handful of times. V is TRBV20-1 and J is TRBJ2-5, with TRBD2 matching 10 bases. V trimming: 3 bases; J trimming: 5 bases; junction bases outside the gene matches: 3. Germline assignment: CDR1 DFQATT and CDR2 SNEGSKA (reference sequence). The CDR3 runs 13 residues. CDR3 DNA sequence: TGCAGTGCTAGTCCTAGCGGGAGTGAGACCCAGTACTTC. It yields the protein CSASPSGSETQYF.

In this sample, this clonotype turned up a few times. The J gene is TRBJ1-2, the V gene TRBV12-3 or TRBV12-4; D uncertain. CDR3 length: 13 residues. The germline V and J ends were trimmed by 3 bases and 4 bases, with 9 bases remaining between them. The CDR3 DNA sequence: TGTGCCAGCAGTTTTACGAGATTCTATGGCTACACCTTC. It encodes CASSFTRFYGYTF.

The chain recombines TRBV20-1 with TRBJ2-1, with D tentatively TRBD1 (5 bases). Germline CDR1 reads DFQATT; CDR2 reads SNEGSKA (reference sequence). There are 15 residues in the CDR3. Trimming removed 4 bases from V and 3 bases from J, with 16 bases in between. Here the CDR3 reads CSANHGQGDYNEQFF. The DNA for the CDR3 is TGCAGTGCTAATCACGGGCAGGGCGACTACAATGAGCAGTTCTTC.

Regarding this clonotype: Sequence at one end of the junction differs from germline and may be a read error. The chain carries TRBV28 and TRBJ2-3, with 7 nucleotides matching TRBD1. Germline V gene data show CDR1 as MDHEN and CDR2 as SYDVKM. The CDR3 spans 15 residues. The CDR3 bases are TGTGCCAGCAGTTTAGTGGGGACAGAAACGGATACGCGGTATTTT. Translating gives CASSLVGTETDTRYF.

The CDR3 region has the DNA TGTGCCAGCAGTTTGCAGCGGGAGCGGGATACGCAGTATTTT. Translated: CASSLQRERDTQYF. This chain connects TRBV12-3 or TRBV12-4 to TRBJ2-3; 8 nucleotides line up with TRBD2. Trimming cost V 3 bases and J 6 bases; bases outside gene matches: 5. The CDR3 loop spans 14 amino acids.

This chain connects TRBV3-1 to TRBJ2-7, with D tentatively TRBD1 (6 bases). The germline V gene has CDR1 LGHDT and CDR2 YNNKEL (reference sequence). Trimming shortened V by 3 bases and J by 5 bases, and 11 bases separated the two germline ends. The CDR3 extends over 13 amino acids. The CDR3 DNA reads TGTGCCAGCAGCCAGCTGACAGGAAACGAGCAGTACTTC. It yields the protein CASSQLTGNEQYF.

This clonotype was detected a few times. The chain couples TRBV4-1 to TRBJ2-5; D is possibly TRBD2 (5 bases). V lost 3 bases and J 1 base, leaving 9 bases between the germline ends. Germline assignment: CDR1 MGHRA and CDR2 YSYEKL. This CDR3 has 14 residues. CDR3 sequence: CASSHPDFQETQYF. The CDR3 DNA is TGCGCCAGCAGCCACCCGGACTTCCAAGAGACCCAGTACTTC.